This T cell receptor beta chain was sequenced in a study of OX40 agonist ivuxolimab in advanced cancers. Some clones are missing from TCRdb's copy, which holds only in-frame ones; the method was immunoSEQ multiplex PCR. This sample has some 94,000 clones, with approximately 89% found just once. Sequences were derived from CD4+ or CD8+ T cells sorted from blood, sampled in a trial of the OX40 agonist ivuxolimab. The sequence was collected from an adult with an advanced solid tumor such as melanoma, head and neck, liver or kidney cancer.

The CDR3 DNA reads as TGTGCCAGCAGCCCCTCCGGGACTAGGGGGGGAGAGACCCAGTACTTC. Translation gives CASSPSGTRGGETQYF. The rearrangement links TRBV4-2 to TRBJ2-5, with 8 bases matching TRBD2. V gave up 4 bases and J gave up 4 bases; unmatched junction bases: 11. Germline assignment: CDR1 LGHNA and CDR2 YNFKEQ. The CDR3 runs 16 residues.